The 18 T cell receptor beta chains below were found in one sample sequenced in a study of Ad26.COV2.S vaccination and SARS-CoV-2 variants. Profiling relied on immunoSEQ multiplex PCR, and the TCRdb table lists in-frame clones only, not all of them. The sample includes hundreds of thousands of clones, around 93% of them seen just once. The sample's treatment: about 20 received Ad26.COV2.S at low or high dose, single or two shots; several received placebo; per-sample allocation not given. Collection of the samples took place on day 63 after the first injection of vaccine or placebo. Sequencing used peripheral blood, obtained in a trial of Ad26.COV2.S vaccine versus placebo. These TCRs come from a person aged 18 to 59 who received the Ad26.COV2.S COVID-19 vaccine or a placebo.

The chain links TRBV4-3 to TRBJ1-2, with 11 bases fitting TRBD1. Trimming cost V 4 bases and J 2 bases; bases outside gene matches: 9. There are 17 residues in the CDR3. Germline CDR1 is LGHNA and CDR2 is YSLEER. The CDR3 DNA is TGCGCCAGCAGCCGAAGCGGACAGGGGGCTACGAACTATGGCTACACCTTC. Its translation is CASSRSGQGATNYGYTF.

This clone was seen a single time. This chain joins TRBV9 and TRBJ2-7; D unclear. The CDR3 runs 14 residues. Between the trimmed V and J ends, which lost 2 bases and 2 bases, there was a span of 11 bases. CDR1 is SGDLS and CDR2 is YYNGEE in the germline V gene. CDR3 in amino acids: CASSVSFSTYEQYF. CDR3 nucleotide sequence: TGTGCCAGCAGCGTTTCCTTCTCAACCTACGAGCAGTACTTC.

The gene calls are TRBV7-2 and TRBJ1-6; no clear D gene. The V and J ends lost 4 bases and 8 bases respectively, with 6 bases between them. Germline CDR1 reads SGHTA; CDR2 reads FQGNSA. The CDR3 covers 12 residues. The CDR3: CASSWSDSPLHF. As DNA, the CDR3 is TGTGCCAGCAGCTGGAGTGATTCACCCCTCCACTTT.

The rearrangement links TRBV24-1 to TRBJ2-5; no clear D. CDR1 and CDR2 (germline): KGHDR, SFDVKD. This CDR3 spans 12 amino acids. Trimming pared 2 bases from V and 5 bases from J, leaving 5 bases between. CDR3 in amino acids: CATSDSAETQYF. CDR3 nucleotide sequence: TGTGCCACCAGTGATTCCGCTGAGACCCAGTACTTC.

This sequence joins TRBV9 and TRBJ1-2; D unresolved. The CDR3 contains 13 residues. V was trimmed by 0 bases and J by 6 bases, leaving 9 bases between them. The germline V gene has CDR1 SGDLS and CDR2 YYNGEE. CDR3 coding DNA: TGTGCCAGCAGCGTAGGGTGGACGGATGGCTACACCTTC. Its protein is CASSVGWTDGYTF.

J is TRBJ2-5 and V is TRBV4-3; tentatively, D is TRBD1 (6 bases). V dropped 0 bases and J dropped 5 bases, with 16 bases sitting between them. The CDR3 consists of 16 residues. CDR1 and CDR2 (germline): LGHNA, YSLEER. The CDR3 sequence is CASSQDLVRGGETQYF. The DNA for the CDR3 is TGCGCCAGCAGCCAAGATCTGGTCAGGGGTGGGGAGACCCAGTACTTC.

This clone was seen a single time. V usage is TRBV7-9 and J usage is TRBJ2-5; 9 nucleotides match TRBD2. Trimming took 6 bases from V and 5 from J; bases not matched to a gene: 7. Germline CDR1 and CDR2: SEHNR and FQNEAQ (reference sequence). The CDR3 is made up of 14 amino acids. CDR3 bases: TGTGCCAGCAGTCCCGGCGGGGGGGCGGAGACCCAGTACTTC. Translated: CASSPGGGAETQYF.

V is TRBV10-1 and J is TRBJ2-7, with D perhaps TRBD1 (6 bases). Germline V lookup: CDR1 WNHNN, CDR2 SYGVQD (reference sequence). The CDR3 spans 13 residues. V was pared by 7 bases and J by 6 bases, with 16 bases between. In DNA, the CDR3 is TGCGCCAGCATAGAGGGGGAGAGGGGCGAGCAGTACTTC. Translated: CASIEGERGEQYF.

The CDR3: CASSESSITQETQYF. CDR3 bases: TGTGCCAGCAGTGAATCAAGCATAACTCAAGAGACCCAGTACTTC. This chain connects TRBV6-1 to TRBJ2-5, with D unresolved. V gave up 2 bases and J gave up 2 bases, with 12 bases separating them. The CDR3 totals 15 residues. Germline V gene sequence: CDR1 MNHNS, CDR2 SASEGT.

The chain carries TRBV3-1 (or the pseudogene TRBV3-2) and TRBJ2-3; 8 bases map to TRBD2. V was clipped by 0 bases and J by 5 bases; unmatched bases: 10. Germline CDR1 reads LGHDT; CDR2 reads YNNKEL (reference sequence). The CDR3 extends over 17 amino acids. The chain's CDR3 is CASSQDVRGGPGDTQYF. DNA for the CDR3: TGTGCCAGCAGCCAAGATGTTCGGGGGGGGCCAGGAGATACGCAGTATTTT.

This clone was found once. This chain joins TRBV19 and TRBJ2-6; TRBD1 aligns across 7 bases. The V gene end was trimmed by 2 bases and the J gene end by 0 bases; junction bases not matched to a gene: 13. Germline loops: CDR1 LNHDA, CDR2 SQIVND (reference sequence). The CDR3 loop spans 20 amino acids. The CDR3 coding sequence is TGTGCCAGTAGTATAACCAGGGCCACAGGGGCGAGCTCTGGGGCCAACGTCCTGACTTTC. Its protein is CASSITRATGASSGANVLTF.

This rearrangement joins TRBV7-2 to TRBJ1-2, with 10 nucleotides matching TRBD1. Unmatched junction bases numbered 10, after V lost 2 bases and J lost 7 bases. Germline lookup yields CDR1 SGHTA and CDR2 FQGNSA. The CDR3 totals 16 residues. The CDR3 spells CASSLLSGTGEGGYTF. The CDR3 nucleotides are TGTGCCAGCAGCTTACTATCCGGGACAGGGGAAGGTGGCTACACCTTC.

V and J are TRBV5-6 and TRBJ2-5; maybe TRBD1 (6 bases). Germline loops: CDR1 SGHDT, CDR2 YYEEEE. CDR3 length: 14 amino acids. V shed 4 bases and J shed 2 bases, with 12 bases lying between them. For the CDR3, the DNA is TGTGCCAGCAGCCCAGCGACAGGACAAGAGACCCAGTACTTC. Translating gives CASSPATGQETQYF.

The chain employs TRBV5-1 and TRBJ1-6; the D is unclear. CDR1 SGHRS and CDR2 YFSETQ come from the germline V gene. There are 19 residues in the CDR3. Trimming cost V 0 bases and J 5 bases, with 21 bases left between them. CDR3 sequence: CASSLGILADPRNNSPLHF. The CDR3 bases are TGCGCCAGCAGCTTGGGAATTTTGGCCGATCCGAGAAATAATTCACCCCTCCACTTT.

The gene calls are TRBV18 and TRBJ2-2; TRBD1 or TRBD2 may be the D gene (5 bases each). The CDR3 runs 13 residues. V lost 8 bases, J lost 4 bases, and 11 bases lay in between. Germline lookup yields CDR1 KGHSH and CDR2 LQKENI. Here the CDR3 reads CASHGAGTGELFF. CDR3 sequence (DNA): TGTGCCAGCCACGGGGCCGGCACCGGGGAGCTGTTTTTT.

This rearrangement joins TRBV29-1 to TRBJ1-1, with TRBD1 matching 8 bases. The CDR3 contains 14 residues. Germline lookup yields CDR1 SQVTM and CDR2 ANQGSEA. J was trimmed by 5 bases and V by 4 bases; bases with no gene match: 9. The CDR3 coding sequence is TGCAGCGTTGGGTCAACAGGGGGTTGGACTGAAGCTTTCTTT. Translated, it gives CSVGSTGGWTEAFF.

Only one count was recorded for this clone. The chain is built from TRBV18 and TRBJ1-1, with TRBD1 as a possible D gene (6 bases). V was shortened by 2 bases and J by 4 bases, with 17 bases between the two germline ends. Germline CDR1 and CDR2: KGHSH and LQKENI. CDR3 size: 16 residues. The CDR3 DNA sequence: TGTGCCAGCTCACCAAGGTCAATACAGGGAGGCACTGAAGCTTTCTTT. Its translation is CASSPRSIQGGTEAFF.

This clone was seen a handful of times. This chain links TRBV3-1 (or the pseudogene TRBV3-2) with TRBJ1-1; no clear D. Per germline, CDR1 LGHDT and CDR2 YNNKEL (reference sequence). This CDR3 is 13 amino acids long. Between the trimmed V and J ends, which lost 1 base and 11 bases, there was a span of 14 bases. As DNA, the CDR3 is TGTGCCAGCAGCCAAGGAGACATTGGACGGGCTTTCTTT. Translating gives CASSQGDIGRAFF.